This T cell receptor beta chain was obtained from a study of early T cells in non-severe SARS-CoV-2 infection. Study context: Unsorted whole blood bulk RNA was sequenced, with unpaired chains.

Unique molecular identifiers (one per individual cDNA molecule) were attached. TCRdb re-derived calls from the 5' RACE reads in MiXCR, one entry per CDR3 protein. The repertoire includes tens of thousands of distinct CDR3 sequences, around 12% of them detected once, and around 4.9% sits in the top ten. The CDR3 is 16 amino acids. The V segment lost 7 bases and the J segment 0 bases; nucleotides outside the gene matches: 7. Study observations and caveats: A preference for anti-spike CD8 responses marked VDJdb matching, which missed private and CD4 specificities.

As regards this clonotype: No antigen is known for it.

The sequencing input was whole blood. The receptor was derived from an adult who was a healthcare worker with PCR-confirmed SARS-CoV-2 infection or an uninfected control (not recorded which). This sequence joins TRBV12-3 or TRBV12-4 and TRBJ1-3; 9 nucleotides agree with TRBD1. The CDR3 reads CASIPSGQGSGNTIYF. The DNA for the CDR3 is TGTGCCAGCATTCCCTCGGGACAGGGCTCTGGAAACACCATATATTTT.